A single sample is the source of the 2 T cell receptor beta chains below, sequenced in a study of CD4 T cells in relation to SARS-CoV-2 and coronaviruses. Their antigens are not known. The repertoire was sequenced with immunoSEQ multiplex PCR; TCRdb's copy has only in-frame clones and lacks some. In the table there are about 15,000 clones, under 80% of which are singletons. The unexposed donors gave CD4+ T cells in about 2010-2019, prior to COVID-19. The cells were cultured for over eight days before CD4+ T cells were isolated. Sequencing input: CD4+ T cells from PBMCs, cultured in vitro. The receptors come from a human donor in good health.

The V and J genes are TRBV9 and TRBJ2-7; D may match TRBD1 or TRBD2 (5 bases each). CDR1 and CDR2 from the germline V gene are SGDLS and YYNGEE. CDR3 length: 15 amino acids. The V gene lost 0 bases and the J gene lost 0 bases, with 10 bases spanning the gap. CDR3 loop: CASSVGGGLSYEQYF. The CDR3, as DNA: TGTGCCAGCAGCGTAGGGGGCGGGCTCTCCTACGAGCAGTACTTC.

CDR3 coding DNA: TGTGCCAGCAGCCGGGACGGATACAATGAGCAGTTCTTC. Residues: CASSRDGYNEQFF. The chain recombines TRBV3-1 (or the pseudogene TRBV3-2) with TRBJ2-1; D may match TRBD1 or TRBD2 (5 bases each). The CDR3 runs to 13 residues. V dropped 4 bases and J dropped 4 bases, with 8 bases sitting between them. Per germline, CDR1 LGHDT and CDR2 YNNKEL (reference sequence).